These T cell receptor beta chains were read from a single sample in a study of shared clonotypes between healthy human individuals. Sequencing was performed with immunoSEQ multiplex PCR; in TCRdb, only in-frame clones are kept and a portion is missing. The repertoire holds some 470,000 clones, with 70% to 80% as singletons. The specimen was PBMCs. The receptors shown here come from a woman aged 40 to 50 in good health. Some clones in this sample may be carry-over from other donors' samples. Each CDR3 is given with its conserved first and last residue. The order of the fields is J gene, D gene, clone size, V gene, CDR3 DNA, CDR3 protein. D genes are given only for firm matches. The size entry is marked missing in some rows and otherwise reads once, few, many or a size class.

j_gene: TRBJ2-5; d_gene: -; abundance: -; v_gene: TRBV28; CDR3nt: TGTGCCAGCAGTTTATTTGTCCGCTACCAAGAGACCCAGTACTTC; CDR3aa: CASSLFVRYQETQYF
j_gene: TRBJ2-1; d_gene: -; abundance: -; v_gene: TRBV5-1; CDR3nt: TGCACCAGCACCCTTGGTGGAGGTTACAATGAGCAGTTCTTC; CDR3aa: CTSTLGGGYNEQFF
j_gene: TRBJ2-1; d_gene: TRBD2; abundance: -; v_gene: TRBV18; CDR3nt: TGTGCCAGCTCACCAATCACTAGCGGGAGATCTCATGAGCAGTTCTTC; CDR3aa: CASSPITSGRSHEQFF
j_gene: TRBJ2-6; d_gene: -; abundance: -; v_gene: TRBV7-7; CDR3nt: TGTGCCAGCAGCAAATGGCTGCCACAAAGTCGGGCCAACGTCCTGACTTTC; CDR3aa: CASSKWLPQSRANVLTF
j_gene: TRBJ2-1; d_gene: TRBD2; abundance: -; v_gene: TRBV19; CDR3nt: TGTGCCAGTACCCCGTCCGCGGGAGGGTTAAGTGAGCAGTTCTTC; CDR3aa: CASTPSAGGLSEQFF
j_gene: TRBJ2-3; d_gene: -; abundance: -; v_gene: TRBV2; CDR3nt: TGTGCCAGCGGGGAGGATACGCAGTATTTT; CDR3aa: CASGEDTQYF
j_gene: TRBJ1-1; d_gene: -; abundance: -; v_gene: TRBV30; CDR3nt: TGTGCCTGGAGTGAGGCGGTGAACACTGAAGCTTTCTTT; CDR3aa: CAWSEAVNTEAFF
j_gene: TRBJ1-2; d_gene: TRBD1; abundance: -; v_gene: TRBV6-1; CDR3nt: TGTGCCAGCAGTTTTGGACAGGGTGAAGGCTACACCTTC; CDR3aa: CASSFGQGEGYTF
j_gene: TRBJ1-5; d_gene: -; abundance: -; v_gene: TRBV18; CDR3nt: TGTGCCAGCTCACGAGGGGGGAGCAATCAGCCCCAGCATTTT; CDR3aa: CASSRGGSNQPQHF
j_gene: TRBJ2-6; d_gene: TRBD1; abundance: few; v_gene: TRBV4-3; CDR3nt: TGCGCCAGCAGCCCTAGGGACAGGGACTCTGGGGCCAACGTCCTGACTTTC; CDR3aa: CASSPRDRDSGANVLTF
j_gene: TRBJ1-5; d_gene: -; abundance: -; v_gene: TRBV4-2; CDR3nt: TGTGCCAGCAGCCAAGATGGTCAGGGTAATCAGCCCCAGCATTTT; CDR3aa: CASSQDGQGNQPQHF
j_gene: TRBJ1-4; d_gene: -; abundance: few; v_gene: TRBV4-2; CDR3nt: TGTGCCAGCAGCCAGACGGGCGGTAATGAAAAACTGTTTTTT; CDR3aa: CASSQTGGNEKLFF
j_gene: TRBJ2-1; d_gene: TRBD2; abundance: -; v_gene: TRBV4-1; CDR3nt: TGCGCCAGCAGATCTAGCGGTTCCTCCTACAATGAGCAGTTCTTC; CDR3aa: CASRSSGSSYNEQFF
j_gene: TRBJ2-7; d_gene: TRBD1; abundance: -; v_gene: TRBV6-1; CDR3nt: TGTGCCAGCAGTGTTAAGGGGGCTTCCTACGAGCAGTACTTC; CDR3aa: CASSVKGASYEQYF
j_gene: TRBJ1-1; d_gene: TRBD1; abundance: -; v_gene: TRBV27; CDR3nt: TGTGCCAGCTCGAGACAGGGGGCAGGAATGAACACTGAAGCTTTCTTT; CDR3aa: CASSRQGAGMNTEAFF
j_gene: TRBJ1-5; d_gene: TRBD1; abundance: -; v_gene: TRBV28; CDR3nt: TGTGCCAGCAGTTTACAGGGGGCGGGCCTGGTTCAGCCCCAGCATTTT; CDR3aa: CASSLQGAGLVQPQHF
j_gene: TRBJ2-5; d_gene: TRBD2; abundance: -; v_gene: TRBV28; CDR3nt: TGTGCCAGCAGCTCCGGAGCGGGAGGGCGGGAGACCCAGTACTTC; CDR3aa: CASSSGAGGRETQYF
j_gene: TRBJ2-3; d_gene: -; abundance: -; v_gene: TRBV10-3; CDR3nt: TGTGCCATCACGGGAACTAGCACAGATACGCAGTATTTT; CDR3aa: CAITGTSTDTQYF
j_gene: TRBJ1-4; d_gene: -; abundance: few; v_gene: TRBV28; CDR3nt: TGTGCCAGCAGCCGAAGAACGGGCGTGGAAAAACTGTTTTTT; CDR3aa: CASSRRTGVEKLFF
j_gene: TRBJ2-7; d_gene: TRBD2; abundance: -; v_gene: TRBV27; CDR3nt: TGTGCCAGCTCCCGGGGGACTAGCGGAGCCTACGAGCAGTACTTC; CDR3aa: CASSRGTSGAYEQYF
j_gene: TRBJ2-1; d_gene: TRBD2; abundance: -; v_gene: TRBV28; CDR3nt: TGTGCCAGCAGTTTTCTACAACTAGCGGGAGCTGGGGAGCAGTTCTTC; CDR3aa: CASSFLQLAGAGEQFF
j_gene: TRBJ2-1; d_gene: -; abundance: -; v_gene: TRBV7-8; CDR3nt: TGTGCCAGCAGCACAGACGGGCCTAAGCAGTTCTTC; CDR3aa: CASSTDGPKQFF
j_gene: TRBJ2-7; d_gene: -; abundance: many; v_gene: TRBV5-5; CDR3nt: TGTGCCAGCAGCTTGGAGGGGGGCTCCCCAATTGGGCAGTACTTC; CDR3aa: CASSLEGGSPIGQYF